These 21 T cell receptor beta chains were all obtained from the same sample, sequenced in a study of T cell responses to AZD1222 COVID-19 vaccine. Only in-frame clones appear in the TCRdb table, and some are missing; sequencing was by immunoSEQ multiplex PCR. The sample has under 35,000 clones, less than 90% seen once. Sample: peripheral blood, taken on day 0 of AZD1222 vaccination. The receptors here all came from an adult in good health.

The V call is TRBV2, the J call TRBJ1-2, with TRBD1 identical over 7 bases. The V segment lost 5 bases and the J segment 8 bases; nucleotides outside the gene matches: 5. The CDR3 has 12 residues. The V gene's germline CDR1 is SNHLY and CDR2 FYNNEI. CDR3 amino acids: CASSWDRNGYTF. The DNA of the CDR3 is TGTGCCAGCAGTTGGGACAGAAACGGCTACACCTTC. Drawing the rest from reference TRBV2 and TRBJ1-2, the complete variable domain is EPEVTQTPSHQVTQMGQEVILRCVPISNHLYFYWYRQILGQKVEFLVSFYNNEISEKSEIFDDQFSVERPDGSNFTLKIRSTKLEDSAMYFCASSWDRNGYTFGSGTRLTVV.

The V gene is TRBV7-9, the J gene TRBJ2-1, with 9 bases that match TRBD1. The V and J ends lost 5 bases and 9 bases, in that order; junction bases with no gene match: 11. This CDR3 spans 15 amino acids. The germline V gene encodes CDR1 SEHNR and CDR2 FQNEAQ (reference sequence). The CDR3 protein is CASSLRDRVIPEQFF. DNA for the CDR3: TGTGCCAGCAGCCTCCGGGACAGGGTAATCCCTGAGCAGTTCTTC.

This clone is a singleton in its sample. CDR3 DNA: TGCGCCAGCAGCCAAGATTATACAGGGACTTCCTACGAGCAGTACTTC. Protein sequence: CASSQDYTGTSYEQYF. This chain connects TRBV4-1 to TRBJ2-7; D is possibly TRBD1 or TRBD2 (6 bases each). This CDR3 is built from 16 residues. Germline V gene data show CDR1 as MGHRA and CDR2 as YSYEKL. V was pared by 0 bases and J by 1 base, with 13 bases between.

There are a few counts of this clone. The gene calls are TRBV11-1 and TRBJ1-5; the D is unclear. CDR1 is SGHAT, CDR2 FQDESV, per germline (reference sequence). CDR3 length: 13 residues. Trimming stripped 1 base from V and 9 bases from J, with 10 bases between. CDR3 bases: TGTGCCAGCAGCTTAGGGGCCGAGTCGCCCCAGCATTTT. Translation: CASSLGAESPQHF.

CDR3 in DNA: TGTGCCAGCAGTTACTCCAAGCCAATTGACAATGAGCAGTTCTTC. It yields the protein CASSYSKPIDNEQFF. V usage is TRBV6-5 and J usage is TRBJ2-1, with D uncertain. CDR1 is MNHEY and CDR2 is SVGAGI in the germline V gene. This CDR3 contains 15 residues. Trimming removed 0 bases from V and 5 bases from J, with 11 bases in between.

By its share, this clone is medium-sized. The J gene is TRBJ1-3, the V gene TRBV20-1; D uncertain. V was cut by 5 bases and J by 4 bases, with 6 bases left in between. CDR3 length: 11 residues. The V gene's germline CDR1 is DFQATT and CDR2 SNEGSKA (reference sequence). DNA for the CDR3: TGCAGTGCTCTAACAGGAAACACCATATATTTT. It codes for CSALTGNTIYF.

This rearrangement joins TRBV6-5 to TRBJ1-5; tentative D call: TRBD1 (5 bases). Trimming removed 8 bases from V and 9 bases from J, with 17 bases in between. The CDR3 covers 13 residues. CDR1 and CDR2 (germline): MNHEY, SVGAGI. CDR3 DNA: TGTGCCAGCCGCGGGGGGGTCCTTTCGCCCCAGCATTTT. Encoded protein: CASRGGVLSPQHF.

The chain links TRBV7-9 to TRBJ1-4; 7 bases agree with TRBD1. This CDR3 is 18 amino acids long. The J segment lost 0 bases and the V segment lost 5 bases, leaving 12 bases of the junction unmatched. Looked up from germline, CDR1 is SEHNR and CDR2 is FQNEAQ (reference sequence). The CDR3 DNA reads TGTGCCAGCAGCGATCCCAGGAGGGGGCGAACAACTAATGAAAAACTGTTTTTT. This translates into CASSDPRRGRTTNEKLFF.

The chain carries TRBV27 and TRBJ1-2; possible D gene TRBD1, 6 bases. The CDR3 has 14 amino acids. Germline V gene sequence: CDR1 MNHEY, CDR2 SMNVEV (reference sequence). Trimming cost V 5 bases and J 6 bases, with 16 bases left between them. The chain's CDR3 is CASSLNRASDGYTF. The DNA of the CDR3 is TGTGCCAGCAGTCTTAACAGGGCTTCCGATGGCTACACCTTC.

The chain combines TRBV28 with TRBJ2-2, with D uncertain. Trimming cost V 10 bases and J 5 bases, with 14 bases left between them. CDR3 length: 13 residues. CDR1 is MDHEN and CDR2 is SYDVKM in the germline V gene. CDR3 loop: CATFFSSTGELFF. In nucleotides, the CDR3 is TGTGCCACCTTCTTCTCGTCGACCGGGGAGCTGTTTTTT.

The rearrangement uses TRBV29-1 and TRBJ1-1; 8 bases align to TRBD1. J lost 7 bases, V lost 2 bases, and 12 bases had no gene match. CDR1 and CDR2 (germline): SQVTM, ANQGSEA. CDR3 length equals 15 residues. CDR3 region: CSVERAGGAAVEAFF. DNA of the CDR3: TGCAGCGTTGAACGCGCAGGGGGCGCGGCGGTTGAAGCTTTCTTT.

The chain couples TRBV7-6 to TRBJ1-5; D is unclear. The V gene lost 3 bases and the J gene lost 5 bases, with 8 bases spanning the gap. The CDR3 loop spans 13 amino acids. Looked up from germline, CDR1 is SGHVS and CDR2 is FNYEAQ. DNA for the CDR3: TGTGCCAGCAGCTTTAACATGGATCAGCCCCAGCATTTT. As protein: CASSFNMDQPQHF.

The V call is TRBV6-5, the J call TRBJ1-3; D gene uncertain. V lost 4 bases to trimming and J lost 7 bases, with 14 bases between them. The CDR3 extends over 14 amino acids. The germline gives CDR1 MNHEY, CDR2 SVGAGI. This CDR3 reads CASSSGSIRNTIYF. The DNA of the CDR3 is TGTGCCAGCAGTTCCGGGAGCATAAGGAACACCATATATTTT.

This clone appeared a single time. The V gene is TRBV27, the J gene TRBJ1-1; 7 nucleotides line up with TRBD1. The CDR3 runs to 16 residues. CDR1 is MNHEY and CDR2 is SMNVEV in the germline V gene (reference sequence). J gave up 4 bases and V 5 bases, and 13 bases lay outside the gene matches. Written as DNA, the CDR3 is TGTGCCAGCAGTCTCCCTACGACAGGGTTGGGCACTGAAGCTTTCTTT. Translation: CASSLPTTGLGTEAFF.

The chain uses TRBV5-6 and TRBJ1-3; possible D gene TRBD1, 6 bases. V dropped 4 bases and J dropped 4 bases, with 18 bases sitting between them. Germline V CDR1 and CDR2: SGHDT, YYEEEE. This CDR3 is built from 16 residues. CDR3 nucleotides: TGTGCCAGCAGCATATACTCACAGGGTTACGGAAACACCATATATTTT. It specifies CASSIYSQGYGNTIYF. Variable domain in full (rest from reference TRBV5-6 and TRBJ1-3): DAGVTQSPTHLIKTRGQQVTLRCSPKSGHDTVSWYQQALGQGPQFIFQYYEEEERQRGNFPDRFSGHQFPNYSSELNVNALLLGDSALYLCASSIYSQGYGNTIYFGEGSWLTVV.

This rearrangement joins TRBV7-3 to TRBJ1-1; D unclear. Germline V gene data show CDR1 as SGHTA and CDR2 as FQGTGA. Trimming shortened V by 0 bases and J by 1 base, and 6 bases separated the two germline ends. The CDR3 sequence is 14 residues long. CDR3 bases: TGTGCCAGCAGCTTAACGCATCAGAACACTGAAGCTTTCTTT. Residues: CASSLTHQNTEAFF. The full variable domain, in which reference TRBV7-3 and TRBJ1-1 provide the parts outside the CDR3, is GAGVSQTPSNKVTEKGKYVELRCDPISGHTALYWYRQSLGQGPEFLIYFQGTGAADDSGLPNDRFFAVRPEGSVSTLKIQRTERGDSAVYLCASSLTHQNTEAFFGQGTRLTVV.

V gene TRBV5-1 combines with J gene TRBJ1-4; TRBD1 matches at 8 bases. The CDR3 is 16 amino acids. The ends lost 0 bases at V and 8 bases at J; junction bases unmatched: 9. Looked up from germline, CDR1 is SGHRS and CDR2 is YFSETQ. The CDR3 sequence: CASSLAVQGAGEKLFF. The CDR3 DNA reads TGCGCCAGCAGCTTGGCAGTCCAGGGGGCCGGCGAAAAACTGTTTTTT.

This chain connects TRBV9 to TRBJ2-7; no firm D call. The germline CDR1 and CDR2 sequences are SGDLS and YYNGEE. This CDR3 is 14 amino acids long. V was pared by 0 bases and J by 0 bases, with 7 bases between. CDR3 loop: CASSVDVNSYEQYF. The CDR3 DNA sequence: TGTGCCAGCAGCGTAGATGTAAACTCCTACGAGCAGTACTTC. The complete variable domain, with remaining parts taken from reference TRBV9 and TRBJ2-7, reads DSGVTQTPKHLITATGQRVTLRCSPRSGDLSVYWYQQSLDQGLQFLIQYYNGEERAKGNILERFSAQQFPDLHSELNLSSLELGDSALYFCASSVDVNSYEQYFGPGTRLTVT.

The rearrangement joins TRBV18 to TRBJ1-1; TRBD1 is a possible D gene (5 bases). Per the germline V gene, CDR1 is KGHSH and CDR2 is LQKENI. CDR3 length equals 12 residues. Trimming left V 6 bases short and J 13 bases short, with 18 bases between. Here the CDR3 reads CASSPDGGIVFF. The CDR3 DNA sequence: TGTGCCAGCTCGCCGGACGGGGGAATAGTTTTCTTT.

J is TRBJ1-1 and V is TRBV6-1, with unresolved D. The germline V and J ends were trimmed by 1 base and 4 bases, with 4 bases remaining between them. CDR3 length equals 12 residues. Looked up from germline, CDR1 is MNHNS and CDR2 is SASEGT. The CDR3, as DNA: TGTGCCAGCAGTGAAGGGGGCACTGAAGCTTTCTTT. It yields the protein CASSEGGTEAFF.

This clone showed up just a few times. The chain couples TRBV7-8 to TRBJ2-7; no clear D gene. V was cut by 1 base and J by 2 bases, with 15 bases left in between. CDR3 size: 16 residues. CDR1 and CDR2 from the germline V gene are SGHVS and FQNEAQ. This chain's CDR3 is CASSLEEPAFTYEQYF. The DNA of the CDR3 is TGTGCCAGCAGCTTAGAGGAGCCTGCCTTTACCTACGAGCAGTACTTC.